The clone carrying this T cell receptor (beta chain) was counted ten times or more. Antigen specificity is unknown. The time point here: longitudinal time-point 1 (baseline). The unsorted libraries were made from 2 million PBMCs kept at -80 C. Using its own MiXCR run on the 5' RACE reads, TCRdb lists one record per CDR3 protein. The sample has about 57,000 distinct CDR3 sequences, around 11% seen once; the top ten hold more than 6.5%. The source of the sample is a study of neurological immune-mediated disorders. The germline gives CDR1 MNHEY, CDR2 SVGAGI. The germline V and J ends were trimmed by 0 bases and 4 bases, with 8 bases remaining between them. This CDR3 has 14 residues. Overall study results and limits: Expanded clones shared no identical CDR3 amino acid sequences across subjects, which suggested private TCR-beta repertoires in all groups.

This sequence originates from a male donor with HTLV-1-associated myelopathy (HAM/TSP). V gene TRBV6-5 combines with J gene TRBJ2-3; perhaps TRBD1 as D (6 bases). The sample comprised PBMCs. DNA of the CDR3: TGTGCCAGCAGTTACTCATGGGGGCCAGATACGCAGTATTTT. The encoded protein is CASSYSWGPDTQYF.